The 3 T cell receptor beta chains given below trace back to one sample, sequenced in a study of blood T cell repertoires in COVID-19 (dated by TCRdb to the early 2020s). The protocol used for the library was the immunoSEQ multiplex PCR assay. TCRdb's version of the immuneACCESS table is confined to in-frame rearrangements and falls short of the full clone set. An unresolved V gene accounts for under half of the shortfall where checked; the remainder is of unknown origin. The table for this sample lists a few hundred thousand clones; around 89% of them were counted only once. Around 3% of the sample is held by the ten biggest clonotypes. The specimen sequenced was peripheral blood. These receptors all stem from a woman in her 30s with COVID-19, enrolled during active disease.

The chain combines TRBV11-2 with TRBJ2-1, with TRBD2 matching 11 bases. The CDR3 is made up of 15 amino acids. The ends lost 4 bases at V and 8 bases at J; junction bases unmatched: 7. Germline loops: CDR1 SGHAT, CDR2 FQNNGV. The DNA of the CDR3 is TGTGCCAGCAGCTACACTAGCGGGAGATTCCATGAGCAGTTCTTC. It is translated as CASSYTSGRFHEQFF. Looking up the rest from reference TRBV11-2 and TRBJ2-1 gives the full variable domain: EAGVAQSPRYKIIEKRQSVAFWCNPISGHATLYWYQQILGQGPKLLIQFQNNGVVDDSQLPKDRFSAERLKGVDSTLKIQPAKLEDSAVYLCASSYTSGRFHEQFFGPGTRLTVL.

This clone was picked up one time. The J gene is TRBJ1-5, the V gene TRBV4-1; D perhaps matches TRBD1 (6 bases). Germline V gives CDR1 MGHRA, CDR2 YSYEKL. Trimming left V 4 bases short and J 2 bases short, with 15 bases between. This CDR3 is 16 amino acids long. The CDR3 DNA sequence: TGCGCCAGCAGCCCCATCGGGGGGGCTGGCAATCAGCCCCAGCATTTT. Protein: CASSPIGGAGNQPQHF.

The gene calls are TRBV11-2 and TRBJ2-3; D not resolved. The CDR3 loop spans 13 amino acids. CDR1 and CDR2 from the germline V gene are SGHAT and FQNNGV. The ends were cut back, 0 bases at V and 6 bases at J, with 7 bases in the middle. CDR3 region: CASSLEPGDTQYF. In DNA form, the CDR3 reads TGTGCCAGCAGCTTAGAACCCGGGGATACGCAGTATTTT.